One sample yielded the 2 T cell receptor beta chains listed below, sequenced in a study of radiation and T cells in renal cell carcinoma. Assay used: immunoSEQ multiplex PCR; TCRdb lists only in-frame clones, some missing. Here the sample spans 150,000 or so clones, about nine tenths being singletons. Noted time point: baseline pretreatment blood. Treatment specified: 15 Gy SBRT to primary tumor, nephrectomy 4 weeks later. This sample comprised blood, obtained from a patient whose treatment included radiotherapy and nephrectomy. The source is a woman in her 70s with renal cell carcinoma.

The CDR3 here is CASSLSTAGADTQYF. The CDR3 DNA is TGTGCCAGCAGCTTATCGACGGCTGGGGCAGATACGCAGTATTTT. The chain recombines TRBV7-2 with TRBJ2-3; D is uncertain. Germline lookup yields CDR1 SGHTA and CDR2 FQGNSA. V was cut by 2 bases and J by 4 bases, with 13 bases left in between. This CDR3 comprises 15 residues.

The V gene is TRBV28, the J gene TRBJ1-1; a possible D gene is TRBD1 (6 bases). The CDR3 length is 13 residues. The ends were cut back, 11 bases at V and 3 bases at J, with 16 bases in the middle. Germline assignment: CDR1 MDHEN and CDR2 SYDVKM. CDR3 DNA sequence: TGTGCCCGAAGAGAGGGGGTCGACACTGAAGCTTTCTTT. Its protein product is CARREGVDTEAFF. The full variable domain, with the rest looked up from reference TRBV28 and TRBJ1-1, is DVKVTQSSRYLVKRTGEKVFLECVQDMDHENMFWYRQDPGLGLRLIYFSYDVKMKEKGDIPEGYSVSREKKERFSLILESASTNQTSMYLCARREGVDTEAFFGQGTRLTVV.